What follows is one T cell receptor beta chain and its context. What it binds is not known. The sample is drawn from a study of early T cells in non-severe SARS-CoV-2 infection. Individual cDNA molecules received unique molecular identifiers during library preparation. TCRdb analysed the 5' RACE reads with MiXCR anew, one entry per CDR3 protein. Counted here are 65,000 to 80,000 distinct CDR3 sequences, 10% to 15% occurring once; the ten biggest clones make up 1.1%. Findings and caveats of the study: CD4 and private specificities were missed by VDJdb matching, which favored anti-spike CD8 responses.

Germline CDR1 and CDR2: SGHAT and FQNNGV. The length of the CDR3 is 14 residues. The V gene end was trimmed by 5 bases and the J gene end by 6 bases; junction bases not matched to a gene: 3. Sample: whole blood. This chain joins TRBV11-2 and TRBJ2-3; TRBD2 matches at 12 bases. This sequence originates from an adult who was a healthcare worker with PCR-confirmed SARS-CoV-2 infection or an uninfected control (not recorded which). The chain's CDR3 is CASSSGTSGDTQYF. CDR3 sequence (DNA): TGTGCCAGCAGCAGCGGGACTAGCGGGGATACGCAGTATTTT. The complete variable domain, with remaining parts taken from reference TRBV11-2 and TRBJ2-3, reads EAGVAQSPRYKIIEKRQSVAFWCNPISGHATLYWYQQILGQGPKLLIQFQNNGVVDDSQLPKDRFSAERLKGVDSTLKIQPAKLEDSAVYLCASSSGTSGDTQYFGPGTRLTVL.